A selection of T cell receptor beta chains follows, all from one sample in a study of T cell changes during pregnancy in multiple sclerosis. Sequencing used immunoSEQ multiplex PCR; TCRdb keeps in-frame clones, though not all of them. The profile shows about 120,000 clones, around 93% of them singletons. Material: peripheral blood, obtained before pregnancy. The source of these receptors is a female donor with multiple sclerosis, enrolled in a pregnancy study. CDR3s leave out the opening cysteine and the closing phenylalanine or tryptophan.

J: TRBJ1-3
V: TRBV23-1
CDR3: ASPRREGDTIY

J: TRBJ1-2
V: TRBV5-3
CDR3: ARSLEPPIRGDCYT

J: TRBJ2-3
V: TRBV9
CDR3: ASSADRGDTDTQY

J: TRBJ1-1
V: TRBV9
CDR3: ASSVATGTEAF

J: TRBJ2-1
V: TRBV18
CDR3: ASSPSSGTSGSYNEQF

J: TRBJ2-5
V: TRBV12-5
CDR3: ASGLSGTSGGAETQY

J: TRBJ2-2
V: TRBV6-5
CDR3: ASSRTGELF

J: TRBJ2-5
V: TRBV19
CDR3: ASSIGPSRETQY

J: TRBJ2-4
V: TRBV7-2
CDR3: ASSLGPKNIQY

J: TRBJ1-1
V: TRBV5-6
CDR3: ASSFRIRDMANTEAF

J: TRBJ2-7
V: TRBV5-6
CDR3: ASSFVSVYEQY

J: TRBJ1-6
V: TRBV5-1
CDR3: ASSLKPGTGDSPLH

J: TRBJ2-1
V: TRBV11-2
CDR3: ASSLSAGTGNEQF

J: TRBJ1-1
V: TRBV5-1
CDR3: ASSLRTLNTEAF

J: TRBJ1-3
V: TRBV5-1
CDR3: ASSLTGGNTIY

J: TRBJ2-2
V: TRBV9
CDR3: ASSDRDYPNTGELF

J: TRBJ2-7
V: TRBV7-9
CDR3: ASSLGTEYEQY